The 31 T cell receptor beta chains presented below share a single source sample, sequenced in a study of control samples from healthy donors and cancer patients (dated by TCRdb to about 2020). The library was produced with the immunoSEQ multiplex PCR assay. Held by TCRdb, this immuneACCESS table contains in-frame sequences only and omits some clones. Under half of the omission traces to an unresolved V gene where checked; the cause of the rest is unknown. The sample table holds some 120,000 clones, of which more than 80% were seen once. Around 1.2% of the sample belongs to the ten largest clones. The sample taken for sequencing was PBMCs. Receptors were obtained from a woman aged 50 to 60 with colorectal cancer.

The chain joins TRBV19 to TRBJ1-4; D unclear. This CDR3 spans 15 amino acids. Germline assignment: CDR1 LNHDA and CDR2 SQIVND (reference sequence). V was pared by 1 base and J by 0 bases, with 6 bases between. The CDR3 region has the DNA TGTGCCAGTAGTATAGCCCGCGCAACTAATGAAAAACTGTTTTTT. This gives the protein CASSIARATNEKLFF. Together with reference TRBV19 and TRBJ1-4, the CDR3 gives the full variable domain: DGGITQSPKYLFRKEGQNVTLSCEQNLNHDAMYWYRQDPGQGLRLIYYSQIVNDFQKGDIAEGYSVSREKKESFPLTVTSAQKNPTAFYLCASSIARATNEKLFFGSGTQLSVL.

The rearrangement joins TRBV7-6 to TRBJ1-3; the D is unclear. The V end lost 8 bases, the J end lost 0 bases, and 23 bases lay between the germline ends. Germline CDR1 SGHVS, CDR2 FNYEAQ. This CDR3 has 18 amino acids. The DNA for the CDR3 is TGTGCCAGCTCCTCCCCGATTTCAGGAGACTCCTCTGGAAACACCATATATTTT. It yields the protein CASSSPISGDSSGNTIYF.

This chain uses TRBV11-3 with TRBJ1-1; 7 positions match TRBD1. Germline lookup yields CDR1 SGHNT and CDR2 YENEEA. After removal of 5 bases from V and 0 bases from J, the junction contained 3 bases not matched to a gene. The CDR3 spans 14 residues. The CDR3 DNA follows: TGTGCCAGCAGCCCGGGGACAGTGAACACTGAAGCTTTCTTT. It is translated as CASSPGTVNTEAFF.

The rearrangement joins TRBV25-1 to TRBJ1-2; D gene unclear. The CDR3 has 17 residues. The V end lost 3 bases, the J end lost 3 bases, and 20 bases lay between the germline ends. The germline CDR1 and CDR2 sequences are MGHDK and SYGVNS. CDR3 protein: CASSEGSPWGRDYGYTF. CDR3 sequence (DNA): TGTGCCAGCAGTGAGGGTTCCCCGTGGGGAAGGGACTATGGCTACACCTTC.

This clone was counted a few times. The J gene is TRBJ2-3, the V gene TRBV4-1; TRBD2 aligns across 10 bases. The V gene's germline CDR1 is MGHRA and CDR2 YSYEKL. Trimming removed 2 bases from V and 3 bases from J; junction bases left unmatched: 8. CDR3 length: 17 amino acids. The CDR3 DNA is TGCGCCAGCAGCCAACCCCGGAGCGGGAGGGCTACAGATACGCAGTATTTT. Translating gives CASSQPRSGRATDTQYF.

This clone showed up just once. The rearrangement joins TRBV5-1 to TRBJ1-2; perhaps TRBD1 as D (5 bases). The CDR3 consists of 15 residues. CDR1 is SGHRS, CDR2 YFSETQ, per germline. Trimming pared 0 bases from V and 4 bases from J, leaving 13 bases between. The DNA for the CDR3 is TGCGCCAGCAGCTTGGCCGGGCAGGGAGGCTATGGCTACACCTTC. Translating it yields CASSLAGQGGYGYTF.

The chain uses TRBV19 and TRBJ2-1; 9 nucleotides agree with TRBD1. V lost 5 bases and J lost 5; bases outside the gene matches: 13. Germline-derived CDR1 and CDR2 are LNHDA and SQIVND (reference sequence). This CDR3 region has 17 residues. The CDR3 region is CASSSSPDRGVHNEQFF. Here the CDR3 DNA reads TGTGCCAGTAGTTCCTCCCCCGACAGGGGGGTCCACAATGAGCAGTTCTTC.

Here the CDR3 reads CASSDGGSYEQYF. The CDR3 DNA is TGTGCCAGCAGTGACGGCGGGAGCTACGAGCAGTACTTC. The chain recombines TRBV6-1 with TRBJ2-7; 7 bases map to TRBD2. Germline V gives CDR1 MNHNS, CDR2 SASEGT. There are 13 residues in the CDR3. V dropped 3 bases and J dropped 3; count of bases not matched to a gene: 2.

J is TRBJ1-1 and V is TRBV2, with 9 bases matching TRBD1. J was trimmed by 5 bases and V by 6 bases; bases with no gene match: 10. This CDR3 is 15 amino acids long. Germline-derived CDR1 and CDR2 are SNHLY and FYNNEI. CDR3 DNA sequence: TGTGCCAGCAGCCTACAGGGGGCGCAGTTTACTGAAGCTTTCTTT. Its translation is CASSLQGAQFTEAFF.

This chain joins TRBV4-1 and TRBJ2-2, with a possible D match to TRBD2 (6 bases). Germline V gene sequence: CDR1 MGHRA, CDR2 YSYEKL. The CDR3 totals 17 residues. Trimming shortened V by 3 bases and J by 0 bases, and 14 bases separated the two germline ends. This CDR3 is CASSQAPGTSNTGELFF. CDR3 sequence (DNA): TGCGCCAGCAGCCAGGCCCCCGGGACTTCGAACACCGGGGAGCTGTTTTTT.

The chain carries TRBV2 and TRBJ2-1; 9 bases line up with TRBD2. J lost 7 bases, V lost 10 bases, and 11 bases had no gene match. The CDR3 consists of 14 residues. Germline CDR1 is SNHLY and CDR2 is FYNNEI. Here the CDR3 reads CAISTSGSWNEQFF. The CDR3 nucleotides read TGTGCCATCTCGACTAGCGGATCTTGGAATGAGCAGTTCTTC.

The chain combines TRBV6-5 with TRBJ1-6, with TRBD1 matching over 11 bases. The CDR3 spans 14 residues. The germline CDR1 and CDR2 sequences are MNHEY and SVGAGI. After removal of 6 bases from V and 9 bases from J, the junction contained 4 bases not matched to a gene. The CDR3 spells CASSQGQGASPLHF. The DNA for the CDR3 is TGTGCCAGCAGCCAAGGACAGGGGGCTTCACCCCTCCACTTT.

V gene TRBV19 combines with J gene TRBJ1-2; D perhaps matches TRBD1 (5 bases). Germline-derived CDR1 and CDR2 are LNHDA and SQIVND (reference sequence). V dropped 6 bases and J dropped 7 bases, with 18 bases sitting between them. CDR3 size: 14 residues. The CDR3 loop is CASRDSPLIGGYTF. The CDR3 DNA reads as TGTGCCAGTAGAGACAGCCCCTTAATAGGTGGCTACACCTTC.

The chain is built from TRBV28 and TRBJ2-3, with TRBD2 identical over 8 bases. V was clipped by 8 bases and J by 0 bases; unmatched bases: 13. CDR3 length: 17 amino acids. Germline values: CDR1 MDHEN, CDR2 SYDVKM. As DNA, the CDR3 is TGTGCCAGCTCCCCCCCGACAGTAGCGGGAAGCACAGATACGCAGTATTTT. Translated: CASSPPTVAGSTDTQYF. Full variable domain (missing parts from reference TRBV28 and TRBJ2-3): DVKVTQSSRYLVKRTGEKVFLECVQDMDHENMFWYRQDPGLGLRLIYFSYDVKMKEKGDIPEGYSVSREKKERFSLILESASTNQTSMYLCASSPPTVAGSTDTQYFGPGTRLTVL.

This chain links TRBV7-8 with TRBJ2-3; D might be TRBD2 (6 bases). The CDR3 loop spans 18 amino acids. Germline lookup yields CDR1 SGHVS and CDR2 FQNEAQ. Trimming took 5 bases from V and 2 from J, leaving 23 bases between them. CDR3 region: CASSNPPWLREATDTQYF. For the CDR3, the DNA is TGTGCCAGCAGCAACCCCCCCTGGCTTAGGGAGGCCACAGATACGCAGTATTTT. Supplemented by reference TRBV7-8 and TRBJ2-3, the full variable domain reads GAGVSQSPRYKVAKRGQDVALRCDPISGHVSLFWYQQALGQGPEFLTYFQNEAQLDKSGLPSDRFFAERPEGSVSTLKIQRTQQEDSAVYLCASSNPPWLREATDTQYFGPGTRLTVL.

This rearrangement joins TRBV7-9 to TRBJ1-3, with D unclear. V lost 7 bases and J 2 bases, leaving 12 bases between the germline ends. CDR1 is SEHNR, CDR2 FQNEAQ, per germline (reference sequence). The CDR3 has 14 residues. The CDR3 here is CASNQRRTGNTIYF. CDR3 nucleotide sequence: TGTGCCAGCAACCAAAGGCGGACTGGAAACACCATATATTTT.

This clone has a handful of counts. The rearrangement links TRBV9 to TRBJ1-2, with D perhaps matching TRBD1 (6 bases). V lost 0 bases to trimming and J lost 7 bases, with 13 bases between them. Per the germline V gene, CDR1 is SGDLS and CDR2 is YYNGEE. The CDR3 contains 14 residues. The CDR3 coding sequence is TGTGCCAGCAGCGTAGGCCTACAGGGCTTTGGCTACACCTTC. It yields the protein CASSVGLQGFGYTF.

The chain links TRBV3-1 (or the pseudogene TRBV3-2) to TRBJ1-5; D unresolved. Germline CDR1 is LGHDT and CDR2 is YNNKEL (reference sequence). The CDR3 totals 13 residues. With 3 bases removed from V and 4 bases from J, the gap between germline ends came to 7 bases. The CDR3 bases are TGTGCCAGCAGCCAGAGTCGAAATCAGCCCCAGCATTTT. Its protein is CASSQSRNQPQHF.

The V gene is TRBV2, the J gene TRBJ2-5; weak D call: TRBD2 (6 bases). The CDR3 covers 14 residues. CDR1 and CDR2 (germline): SNHLY, FYNNEI. V lost 6 bases to trimming and J lost 5 bases, with 16 bases between them. The CDR3 loop is CASSGGTAVETQYF. CDR3 in DNA: TGTGCCAGCAGCGGCGGGACGGCGGTGGAGACCCAGTACTTC.

The J gene is TRBJ1-5, the V gene TRBV2; D call uncertain. In germline, CDR1 is SNHLY, CDR2 FYNNEI. The CDR3 loop spans 14 amino acids. V was trimmed by 7 bases and J by 6 bases, leaving 16 bases between them. CDR3 sequence reads: CASNKGPRGQPQHF. The CDR3 DNA reads as TGTGCCAGCAATAAGGGCCCCCGCGGTCAGCCCCAGCATTTT.

Only one count was recorded for this clone. The V call is TRBV11-3, the J call TRBJ2-1; 7 positions match TRBD1. This CDR3 region has 14 residues. After removal of 5 bases from V and 8 bases from J, the junction contained 9 bases not matched to a gene. The germline CDR1 and CDR2 sequences are SGHNT and YENEEA. The CDR3: CASSPRRQGDEQFF. The CDR3 region has the DNA TGTGCCAGCAGCCCCCGACGACAGGGCGATGAGCAGTTCTTC.

The V and J genes are TRBV28 and TRBJ2-1, with 12 nucleotides matching TRBD2. Germline values: CDR1 MDHEN, CDR2 SYDVKM. V was pared by 6 bases and J by 5 bases, with 5 bases of the junction left unmatched. This CDR3 is 15 amino acids long. Here the CDR3 DNA reads TGTGCCAGCAGCCAGACTAGCGGGGGAAACAATGAGCAGTTCTTC. Translation gives CASSQTSGGNNEQFF.

This chain connects TRBV6-5 to TRBJ2-5, with D possibly being TRBD1 or TRBD2 (5 bases each). The ends were cut back, 6 bases at V and 2 bases at J, with 13 bases in the middle. The CDR3 sequence is 14 residues long. Germline V lookup: CDR1 MNHEY, CDR2 SVGAGI. CDR3 protein: CASSRDGRQETQYF. As DNA, the CDR3 is TGTGCCAGCAGCCGGGACGGAAGACAAGAGACCCAGTACTTC.

There are a few counts of this clone. The chain couples TRBV18 to TRBJ1-1, with a weak D call TRBD1 (5 bases). V lost 3 bases to trimming and J lost 4 bases, with 9 bases between them. Germline CDR1 is KGHSH and CDR2 is LQKENI. CDR3 length: 13 amino acids. The CDR3 DNA follows: TGTGCCAGCTCACCGTCCAGGGCCACTGAAGCTTTCTTT. Its protein is CASSPSRATEAFF.

This rearrangement joins TRBV5-4 to TRBJ1-6; D ambiguous. The CDR3 runs 17 residues. Per germline, CDR1 SGHNT and CDR2 YYREEE (reference sequence). Trimming cost V 0 bases and J 9 bases, with 19 bases left between them. CDR3 coding DNA: TGTGCCAGCAGCTTGGGGTGGAAGGGAGAAGTTGGTTCACCCCTCCACTTT. It specifies CASSLGWKGEVGSPLHF. The full variable domain, its missing parts supplied by reference TRBV5-4 and TRBJ1-6, is ETGVTQSPTHLIKTRGQQVTLRCSSQSGHNTVSWYQQALGQGPQFIFQYYREEENGRGNFPPRFSGLQFPNYSSELNVNALELDDSALYLCASSLGWKGEVGSPLHFGNGTRLTVT.

The chain employs TRBV7-8 and TRBJ1-1, with a tentative D call TRBD1 (5 bases). The CDR3 is 15 amino acids. Trimming took off 2 bases at V and 0 bases at J, with 10 bases between the two ends. Germline values: CDR1 SGHVS, CDR2 FQNEAQ. CDR3 protein: CASSLKRGMNTEAFF. For the CDR3, the DNA is TGTGCCAGCAGCTTAAAGAGGGGCATGAACACTGAAGCTTTCTTT.

This chain joins TRBV19 and TRBJ2-2; D is uncertain. The V end was cut by 5 bases, the J end by 4 bases, with 8 bases between. CDR3 size: 13 residues. CDR1 is LNHDA, CDR2 SQIVND, per germline (reference sequence). CDR3 coding DNA: TGTGCCAGTAGTGTCTCCCCCACCGGGGAGCTGTTTTTT. Amino acids: CASSVSPTGELFF.

This sequence joins TRBV6-5 and TRBJ1-2; D is uncertain. The V and J ends lost 2 bases and 3 bases respectively, with 13 bases between them. Germline CDR1 and CDR2: MNHEY and SVGAGI. CDR3 length: 15 residues. The CDR3: CASSYGPSGYYGYTF. The DNA for the CDR3 is TGTGCCAGCAGTTACGGGCCCTCCGGGTACTATGGCTACACCTTC.

The V call is TRBV18, the J call TRBJ1-2; TRBD1 is a possible D gene (5 bases). The germline gives CDR1 KGHSH, CDR2 LQKENI. With 2 bases removed from V and 7 bases from J, the gap between germline ends came to 14 bases. The CDR3 contains 14 residues. The CDR3 is CASSPNGGIFGYTF. The CDR3, as DNA: TGTGCCAGCTCACCAAATGGGGGAATATTTGGCTACACCTTC.

This clone was seen only a few times. The chain links TRBV19 to TRBJ1-1; 8 bases are shared with TRBD1. Trimming removed 7 bases from V and 5 bases from J; junction bases left unmatched: 6. From germline, CDR1 is LNHDA and CDR2 SQIVND (reference sequence). This CDR3 is built from 13 residues. This CDR3 is CASTRTGRTEAFF. Here the CDR3 DNA reads TGTGCCAGTACCAGGACAGGGAGGACTGAAGCTTTCTTT.

This clone was seen a few times. The chain links TRBV27 to TRBJ2-7; unclear D gene. Trimming removed 3 bases from V and 2 bases from J, with 14 bases in between. Germline lookup yields CDR1 MNHEY and CDR2 SMNVEV (reference sequence). The CDR3 extends over 15 amino acids. The CDR3 region has the DNA TGTGCCAGCAGTTTCGCTCGCCATGCGGCCTACGAGCAGTACTTC. Protein product: CASSFARHAAYEQYF.